The 32 T cell receptor beta chains listed next were all sequenced from one sample in a study of CD8 T cells in ankylosing spondylitis. From the 5' RACE reads, TCRdb called clonotypes with MiXCR, one entry per CDR3 protein. The repertoire holds approximately 190,000 distinct CDR3 sequences, 13% seen once, with approximately 9.9% in the top ten. Material for sequencing was blood, either unsorted or a sorted T cell fraction (not recorded which). These receptors were obtained from a female donor with ankylosing spondylitis or in good health (not recorded which).

This clonotype was recorded at least ten times. The chain employs TRBV5-1 and TRBJ2-1, with D hard to call. The germline V gene encodes CDR1 SGHRS and CDR2 YFSETQ. Between the trimmed V and J ends, which lost 4 bases and 1 base, there was a span of 9 bases. The CDR3 consists of 14 residues. CDR3 residues: CASSLEVSYNEQFF. Written as DNA, the CDR3 is TGCGCCAGCAGCCTTGAGGTATCCTACAATGAGCAGTTCTTC.

This clonotype was counted ten times or more. This chain links TRBV20-1 with TRBJ2-1, with 7 bases lining up with TRBD2. Per the germline V gene, CDR1 is DFQATT and CDR2 is SNEGSKA (reference sequence). This CDR3 contains 14 residues. J lost 5 bases, V lost 5 bases, and 9 bases had no gene match. CDR3 in amino acids: CSAPTAGKHNEQFF. CDR3 nucleotide sequence: TGCAGTGCTCCGACAGCGGGAAAGCACAATGAGCAGTTCTTC.

The table lists this clonotype with many counts. The chain links TRBV5-5 to TRBJ2-1; 13 bases line up with TRBD2. The CDR3 has 15 amino acids. From germline, CDR1 is SGHKS and CDR2 YYEKEE (reference sequence). Germline trimming cut 3 bases from V and 9 bases from J; bases unmatched to any gene: 6. The CDR3: CASSYGLAGVSEQFF. CDR3 nucleotides: TGTGCCAGCAGCTACGGACTAGCGGGAGTCTCTGAGCAGTTCTTC.

Points on this clonotype: A much larger clone differs from this one at a single base, so this may be a read error. The chain employs TRBV27 and TRBJ1-5; tentatively, D is TRBD1 (6 bases). This CDR3 has 13 residues. Germline loops: CDR1 MNHEY, CDR2 SMNVEV (reference sequence). The CDR3 DNA sequence: TGTGCCAGCGCAAACAGGGAAGGTCAGCCCAAGCATTTT. Encoded protein: CASANREGQPKHF.

This clonotype occurred many times. V is TRBV7-2 and J is TRBJ2-2, with D perhaps assigned TRBD1 or TRBD2 (5 bases each). The CDR3 spans 14 residues. Trimming left V 8 bases short and J 7 bases short, with 17 bases between. CDR1 is SGHTA, CDR2 FQGNSA, per germline. In nucleotides, the CDR3 is TGTGCCAGCGGGAAGGGGACGTTAGGCGGGGAGCTGTTTTTT. It specifies CASGKGTLGGELFF.

This clonotype was detected many times. This chain links TRBV24-1 with TRBJ2-1; D is ambiguous. Germline assignment: CDR1 KGHDR and CDR2 SFDVKD. The CDR3 runs 14 residues. Trimming pared 4 bases from V and 7 bases from J, leaving 13 bases between. CDR3 DNA sequence: TGTGCCACCAGTGACTTAGGGTTAGCAAATGAGCAGTTCTTC. Amino acids: CATSDLGLANEQFF.

This clonotype was picked up many times. This chain uses TRBV6-1 with TRBJ2-7; 11 bases are shared with TRBD2. CDR3 length: 15 residues. The germline gives CDR1 MNHNS, CDR2 SASEGT. J was trimmed by 5 bases and V by 7 bases; bases with no gene match: 10. CDR3 coding DNA: TGTGCCAGCAAATACCTAGCGGGAGGAGACGACGAGCAGTACTTC. Its translation: CASKYLAGGDDEQYF.

In DNA, the CDR3 is TGTGCCAGCAGTTTTCTCTCCTGGCGGGTTACTATCAATGAGCAGTTCTTC. As protein: CASSFLSWRVTINEQFF. The rearrangement uses TRBV12-3 or TRBV12-4 and TRBJ2-1; TRBD2 might be the D (5 bases). The CDR3 extends over 17 amino acids. V lost 3 bases and J lost 6, with 21 bases in between.

The chain is built from TRBV14 and TRBJ2-1, with D possibly being TRBD1 (5 bases). The CDR3 loop spans 13 amino acids. The germline CDR1 and CDR2 sequences are SGHDN and FVKESK. V lost 1 base and J 9 bases, leaving 10 bases between the germline ends. The CDR3 DNA reads as TGTGCCAGCAGCCAAGTGATAGGGGCTGAGCAGTTCTTC. Translation: CASSQVIGAEQFF. Full variable domain (rest looked up from reference TRBV14 and TRBJ2-1): EAGVTQFPSHSVIEKGQTVTLRCDPISGHDNLYWYRRVMGKEIKFLLHFVKESKQDESGMPNNRFLAERTGGTYSTLKVQPAELEDSGVYFCASSQVIGAEQFFGPGTRLTVL.

This clonotype has ten or more counts. This rearrangement joins TRBV7-9 to TRBJ1-4, with D perhaps matching TRBD1 (5 bases). The CDR3 runs 16 residues. Trimming left V 5 bases short and J 3 bases short, with 16 bases between. The V gene's germline CDR1 is SEHNR and CDR2 FQNEAQ (reference sequence). The CDR3 protein is CASSEKLGGANEKLFF. The DNA for the CDR3 is TGTGCCAGCAGCGAGAAGTTGGGGGGAGCTAATGAAAAACTGTTTTTT.

This clonotype has more than one count but fewer than ten. The chain links TRBV5-1 to TRBJ1-2; 7 bases fit TRBD1. The CDR3 is 15 amino acids. CDR1 and CDR2 (germline): SGHRS, YFSETQ. The ends lost 0 bases at V and 4 bases at J; junction bases unmatched: 6. The CDR3 sequence: CASSLEEGATYGYTF. In nucleotides, the CDR3 is TGCGCCAGCAGCTTGGAGGAGGGGGCGACCTATGGCTACACCTTC.

A single count supports this clonotype. This chain joins TRBV5-1 and TRBJ1-6, with D hard to call. The CDR3 runs to 16 residues. Trimming took off 0 bases at V and 9 bases at J, with 16 bases between the two ends. CDR1 is SGHRS and CDR2 is YFSETQ in the germline V gene. In DNA, the CDR3 is TGCGCCAGCAGCTTGGTGACTTCCAAACTCGGTTCACCCCTCCACTTT. Translating gives CASSLVTSKLGSPLHF.

This clonotype has at least ten counts. J is TRBJ2-2 and V is TRBV4-3, with TRBD2 matching 9 bases. Germline V gene data show CDR1 as LGHNA and CDR2 as YSLEER. After removal of 2 bases from V and 5 bases from J, the junction contained 3 bases not matched to a gene. The CDR3 length is 15 residues. The CDR3 region has the DNA TGCGCCAGCAGCCAAAGACTAGCGGTTACCGGGGAGCTGTTTTTT. Amino acids: CASSQRLAVTGELFF.

J is TRBJ1-1 and V is TRBV11-3, with D perhaps matching TRBD1 (6 bases). Trimming took off 6 bases at V and 6 bases at J, with 20 bases between the two ends. The CDR3 is made up of 15 amino acids. Germline CDR1 reads SGHNT; CDR2 reads YENEEA. The CDR3 spells CASRPARGGRAEAFF. CDR3 sequence (DNA): TGTGCCAGCAGACCCGCGAGGGGGGGGCGTGCTGAAGCTTTCTTT.

This clonotype occurred many times. The chain carries TRBV7-9 and TRBJ2-1, with D possibly TRBD2 on 7 matching bases. CDR1 and CDR2 from the germline V gene are SEHNR and FQNEAQ (reference sequence). The CDR3 covers 17 residues. V was cut by 0 bases and J by 0 bases, with 12 bases left in between. In nucleotides, the CDR3 is TGTGCCAGCAGCTTAGCCTCCGGGGGGCTCTCCTACAATGAGCAGTTCTTC. Its protein is CASSLASGGLSYNEQFF.

This chain connects TRBV27 to TRBJ1-5, with 8 positions matching TRBD1. The CDR3 spans 13 residues. V lost 6 bases to trimming and J lost 5 bases; unmatched junction nucleotides: 3. Germline V CDR1 and CDR2: MNHEY, SMNVEV (reference sequence). CDR3: CASRPTGDQPQHF. In nucleotides, the CDR3 is TGTGCCAGCAGACCGACAGGGGATCAGCCCCAGCATTTT.

CDR3 protein: CASGPGTSGDTQYF. The CDR3 DNA is TGTGCTAGTGGTCCCGGGACTAGCGGAGATACGCAGTATTTT. The chain recombines TRBV12-5 with TRBJ2-3, with 11 bases lining up with TRBD2. The CDR3 loop spans 14 amino acids. CDR1 is LGHNT and CDR2 is FRNRAP in the germline V gene. Germline trimming cut 5 bases from V and 5 bases from J; bases unmatched to any gene: 3. Full variable domain (rest looked up from reference TRBV12-5 and TRBJ2-3): DARVTQTPRHKVTEMGQEVTMRCQPILGHNTVFWYRQTMMQGLELLAYFRNRAPLDDSGMPKDRFSAEMPDATLATLKIQPSEPRDSAVYFCASGPGTSGDTQYFGPGTRLTVL.

In its sample, this clonotype was seen many times. V gene TRBV15 combines with J gene TRBJ2-1; D may be TRBD2 (5 bases). Trimming took off 5 bases at V and 2 bases at J, with 19 bases between the two ends. The CDR3 totals 17 residues. The germline V gene encodes CDR1 LNHNV and CDR2 YYDKDF (reference sequence). CDR3 amino acids: CATSPYGPGSPYNEQFF. In DNA, the CDR3 is TGTGCCACCAGCCCCTATGGCCCGGGGTCCCCCTACAATGAGCAGTTCTTC.

This clonotype was detected only once. One junction end does not reproduce the germline sequence, and a read error may be involved. V and J are TRBV20-1 and TRBJ2-1, with 10 nucleotides matching TRBD2. In germline, CDR1 is DFQATT, CDR2 SNEGSKA (reference sequence). The CDR3 totals 17 residues. In nucleotides, the CDR3 is TGCTGTGCTAGAGCCCTCCGGACGGCTAGCGGGAGCAATGAGCAGTTCTTC. Translation gives CCARALRTASGSNEQFF.

This clonotype was counted ten times or more. V is TRBV20-1 and J is TRBJ2-2, with TRBD2 matching over 12 bases. This CDR3 comprises 15 residues. Germline V lookup: CDR1 DFQATT, CDR2 SNEGSKA (reference sequence). V gave up 1 base and J gave up 6 bases; unmatched junction bases: 3. The CDR3 nucleotides read TGCAGTGCTAGAGGACTAGCGGGAGAGGCCGGGGAGCTGTTTTTT. Translated, it gives CSARGLAGEAGELFF.

At least ten counts were recorded for this clonotype. Here the CDR3 reads CASSLASGGTDTQYF. As DNA, the CDR3 is TGTGCCAGCAGCTTAGCCAGCGGGGGAACAGATACGCAGTATTTT. The V gene is TRBV7-9, the J gene TRBJ2-3, with 8 bases identical to TRBD2. Germline V gives CDR1 SEHNR, CDR2 FQNEAQ (reference sequence). V trimming: 0 bases; J trimming: 3 bases; junction bases outside the gene matches: 2. This CDR3 comprises 15 residues. The whole variable domain, remainder taken from reference TRBV7-9 and TRBJ2-3, is DTGVSQNPRHKITKRGQNVTFRCDPISEHNRLYWYRQTLGQGPEFLTYFQNEAQLEKSRLLSDRFSAERPKGSFSTLEIQRTEQGDSAMYLCASSLASGGTDTQYFGPGTRLTVL.

The table lists this clonotype with many counts. V gene TRBV20-1 combines with J gene TRBJ1-5; possibly TRBD1 for D (6 bases). Germline assignment: CDR1 DFQATT and CDR2 SNEGSKA (reference sequence). V dropped 3 bases and J dropped 6 bases, with 9 bases sitting between them. The CDR3 runs to 12 residues. The CDR3 DNA is TGCAGTGCTAGGGGGGGGGCTCAGCCCCAGCATTTT. Translated, it gives CSARGGAQPQHF.

This clonotype was detected ten times or more. The chain couples TRBV10-3 to TRBJ1-1; D call uncertain. Germline V CDR1 and CDR2: ENHRY, SYGVKD. The ends were cut back, 6 bases at V and 7 bases at J, with 12 bases in the middle. The CDR3 runs 12 residues. This chain's CDR3 is CAIRAQNHEAFF. The CDR3 DNA reads as TGTGCCATCAGGGCCCAGAATCATGAAGCTTTCTTT.

This clonotype was observed at least ten times. The chain couples TRBV3-1 to TRBJ1-6; weak D call: TRBD1 (5 bases). This CDR3 is 16 amino acids long. V was trimmed by 1 base and J by 6 bases, leaving 13 bases between them. Germline V lookup: CDR1 LGHDT, CDR2 YNNKEL (reference sequence). The DNA of the CDR3 is TGTGCCAGCAGCCAAGTAACGGGGCACAGTAATTCACCCCTCCACTTT. This codes for CASSQVTGHSNSPLHF.

This clonotype was found a few times. The chain couples TRBV27 to TRBJ1-6, with unresolved D. This CDR3 has 14 amino acids. Germline lookup yields CDR1 MNHEY and CDR2 SMNVEV (reference sequence). Between the trimmed V and J ends, which lost 5 bases and 9 bases, there was a span of 14 bases. Written as DNA, the CDR3 is TGTGCCAGCAGTGGCCCGGGGAGGGCTTCACCCCTCCACTTT. Its protein is CASSGPGRASPLHF.

This chain links TRBV20-1 with TRBJ2-5, with 11 bases matching TRBD2. V lost 6 bases and J lost 2; bases outside the gene matches: 8. This CDR3 has 15 residues. Per the germline V gene, CDR1 is DFQATT and CDR2 is SNEGSKA (reference sequence). The CDR3 DNA reads as TGCAGTGCAGGGACTAGCGGAGCTTGGCAAGAGACCCAGTACTTC. This gives the protein CSAGTSGAWQETQYF.

This clonotype has ten or more counts. As DNA, the CDR3 is TGCAGTGCTAGTAATGCGGGTGCTTTCTTT. It translates to CSASNAGAFF. The chain links TRBV20-1 to TRBJ1-1; D call uncertain. V dropped 3 bases and J dropped 11 bases, with 10 bases sitting between them. The CDR3 consists of 10 residues. CDR1 is DFQATT and CDR2 is SNEGSKA in the germline V gene (reference sequence).

The chain joins TRBV29-1 to TRBJ2-7; 12 bases align to TRBD1. Germline CDR1 reads SQVTM; CDR2 reads ANQGSEA. CDR3 length: 14 amino acids. The V and J ends lost 7 bases and 8 bases, in that order; junction bases with no gene match: 12. CDR3 DNA: TGCAGCGGAGCAACCGGGACAGGGGGCGGCAAGCAGTACTTC. Translating it yields CSGATGTGGGKQYF.

This clonotype was observed many times. The V gene is TRBV5-1, the J gene TRBJ2-5; 8 positions match TRBD1. This CDR3 region has 15 residues. V was pared by 4 bases and J by 1 base, with 6 bases of the junction left unmatched. Germline CDR1 SGHRS, CDR2 YFSETQ. CDR3 sequence (DNA): TGCGCCAGCAGCGCAGGACAGGGCGCCCAAGAGACCCAGTACTTC. Encoded protein: CASSAGQGAQETQYF. Combining the CDR3 with reference TRBV5-1 and TRBJ2-5 gives the whole variable domain KAGVTQTPRYLIKTRGQQVTLSCSPISGHRSVSWYQQTPGQGLQFLFEYFSETQRNKGNFPGRFSGRQFSNSRSEMNVSTLELGDSALYLCASSAGQGAQETQYFGPGTRLLVL.

In this sample, this clonotype turned up many times. The chain carries TRBV29-1 and TRBJ1-1; 9 bases fit TRBD1. Per the germline V gene, CDR1 is SQVTM and CDR2 is ANQGSEA. The trim removed 4 bases at V and 0 bases at J, leaving 3 bases unmatched. The CDR3 totals 14 residues. In nucleotides, the CDR3 is TGCAGCGTTGGACAGGGGGTCTTGAACACTGAAGCTTTCTTT. Protein sequence: CSVGQGVLNTEAFF.

The table lists this clonotype with many counts. V gene TRBV29-1 combines with J gene TRBJ1-3; no definite D call. The V gene's germline CDR1 is SQVTM and CDR2 ANQGSEA. This CDR3 is 12 amino acids long. Trimming left V 4 bases short and J 4 bases short, with 8 bases between. Here the CDR3 reads CSVGLAGNTIYF. The CDR3 nucleotides read TGCAGCGTTGGGTTGGCGGGAAACACCATATATTTT.

The V gene is TRBV7-9, the J gene TRBJ1-1, with D possibly matching TRBD1 (6 bases). Trimming pared 4 bases from V and 4 bases from J, leaving 13 bases between. CDR1 is SEHNR, CDR2 FQNEAQ, per germline (reference sequence). CDR3 length: 14 amino acids. The CDR3 DNA reads as TGTGCCAGCAGCTCCCGACAGGTGAGCACTGAAGCTTTCTTT. As protein: CASSSRQVSTEAFF. The full variable domain, completed using reference TRBV7-9 and TRBJ1-1, is DTGVSQNPRHKITKRGQNVTFRCDPISEHNRLYWYRQTLGQGPEFLTYFQNEAQLEKSRLLSDRFSAERPKGSFSTLEIQRTEQGDSAMYLCASSSRQVSTEAFFGQGTRLTVV.